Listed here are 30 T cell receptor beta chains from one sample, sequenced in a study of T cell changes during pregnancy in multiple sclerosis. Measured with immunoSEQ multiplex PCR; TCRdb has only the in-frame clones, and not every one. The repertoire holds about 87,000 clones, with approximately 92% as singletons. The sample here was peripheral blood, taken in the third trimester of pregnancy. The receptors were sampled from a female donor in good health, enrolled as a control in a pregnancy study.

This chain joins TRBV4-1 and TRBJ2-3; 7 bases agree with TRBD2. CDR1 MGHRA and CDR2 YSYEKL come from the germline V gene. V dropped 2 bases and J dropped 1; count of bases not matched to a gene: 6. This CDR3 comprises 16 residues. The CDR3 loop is CASSQPREVRTDTQYF. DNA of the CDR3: TGCGCCAGCAGCCAACCACGGGAGGTCCGCACAGATACGCAGTATTTT.

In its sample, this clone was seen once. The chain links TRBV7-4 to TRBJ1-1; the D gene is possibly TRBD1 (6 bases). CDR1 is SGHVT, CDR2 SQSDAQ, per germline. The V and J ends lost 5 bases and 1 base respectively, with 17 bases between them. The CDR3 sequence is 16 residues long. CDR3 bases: TGTGCCAGCAGCCCAAGGGGGGGCGCCGGGAACACTGAAGCTTTCTTT. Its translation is CASSPRGGAGNTEAFF.

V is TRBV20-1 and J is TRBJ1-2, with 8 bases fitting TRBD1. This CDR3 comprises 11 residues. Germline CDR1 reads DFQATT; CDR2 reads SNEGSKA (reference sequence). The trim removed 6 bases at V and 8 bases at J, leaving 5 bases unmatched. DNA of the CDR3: TGCAGTGCATCGACAGGGGTCGGCTACACCTTC. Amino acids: CSASTGVGYTF.

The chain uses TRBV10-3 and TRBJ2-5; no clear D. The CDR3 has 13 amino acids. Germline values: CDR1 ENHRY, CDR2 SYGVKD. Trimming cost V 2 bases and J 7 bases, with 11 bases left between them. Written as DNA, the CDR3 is TGTGCCATCAGTGAGGAGTCGGGTGCGACCCAGTACTTC. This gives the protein CAISEESGATQYF.

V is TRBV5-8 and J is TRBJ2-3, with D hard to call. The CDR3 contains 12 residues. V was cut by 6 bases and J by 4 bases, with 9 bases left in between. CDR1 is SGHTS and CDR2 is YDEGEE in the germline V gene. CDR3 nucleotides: TGTGCCAGCAACAACCTCCCAGATACGCAGTATTTT. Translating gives CASNNLPDTQYF.

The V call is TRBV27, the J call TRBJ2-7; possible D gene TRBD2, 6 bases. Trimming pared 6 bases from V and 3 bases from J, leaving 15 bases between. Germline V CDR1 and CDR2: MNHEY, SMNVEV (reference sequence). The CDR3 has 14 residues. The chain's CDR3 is CASSSKAGFYEQYF. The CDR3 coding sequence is TGTGCCAGCAGCTCGAAGGCGGGGTTCTACGAGCAGTACTTC.

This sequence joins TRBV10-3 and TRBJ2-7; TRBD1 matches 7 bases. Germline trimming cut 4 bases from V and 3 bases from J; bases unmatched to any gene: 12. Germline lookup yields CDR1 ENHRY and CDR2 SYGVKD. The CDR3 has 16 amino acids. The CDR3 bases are TGTGCCATCAGTGCGTCCACGACAGGGCCTTTCTACGAGCAGTACTTC. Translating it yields CAISASTTGPFYEQYF.

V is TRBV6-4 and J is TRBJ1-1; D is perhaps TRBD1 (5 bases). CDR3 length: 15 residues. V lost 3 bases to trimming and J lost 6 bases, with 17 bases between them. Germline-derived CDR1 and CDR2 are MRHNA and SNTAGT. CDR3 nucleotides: TGTGCCAGCAGTGAGTTGTGGGGCGATAGCCCTGAAGCTTTCTTT. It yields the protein CASSELWGDSPEAFF.

The CDR3 sequence is CASRQGATDTGELFF. CDR3 bases: TGCGCCAGCAGGCAGGGGGCGACGGACACCGGGGAGCTGTTTTTT. The J gene is TRBJ2-2, the V gene TRBV5-1; 8 bases fit TRBD1. The CDR3 extends over 15 amino acids. Germline CDR1 reads SGHRS; CDR2 reads YFSETQ. V was pared by 5 bases and J by 3 bases, with 6 bases of the junction left unmatched.

CDR3 residues: CASSHLPLTGSGNYGYTF. CDR3 in DNA: TGTGCCAGCAGTCACCTCCCGCTGACAGGCTCAGGGAACTATGGCTACACCTTC. The chain combines TRBV28 with TRBJ1-2; D is possibly TRBD1 (6 bases). V was trimmed by 5 bases and J by 2 bases, leaving 24 bases between them. The CDR3 totals 18 residues. In germline, CDR1 is MDHEN, CDR2 SYDVKM.

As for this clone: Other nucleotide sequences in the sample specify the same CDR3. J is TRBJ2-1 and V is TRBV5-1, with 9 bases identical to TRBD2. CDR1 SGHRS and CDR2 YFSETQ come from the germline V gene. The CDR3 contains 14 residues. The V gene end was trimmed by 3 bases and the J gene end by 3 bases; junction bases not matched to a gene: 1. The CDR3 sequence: CASSSAGGYNEQFF. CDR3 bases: TGCGCCAGCAGCTCAGCGGGAGGCTACAATGAGCAGTTCTTC.

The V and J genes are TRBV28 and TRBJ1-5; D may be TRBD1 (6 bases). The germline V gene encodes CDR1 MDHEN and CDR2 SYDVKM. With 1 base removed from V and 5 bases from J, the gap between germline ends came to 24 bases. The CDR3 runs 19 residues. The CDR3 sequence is CASSLSGVGGASRDQPQHF. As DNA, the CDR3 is TGTGCCAGCAGTTTATCCGGCGTCGGGGGGGCTAGTAGAGATCAGCCCCAGCATTTT.

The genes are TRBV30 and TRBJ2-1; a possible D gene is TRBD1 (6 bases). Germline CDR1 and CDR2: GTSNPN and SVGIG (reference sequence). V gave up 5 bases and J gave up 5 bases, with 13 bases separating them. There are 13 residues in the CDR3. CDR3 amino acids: CAWDRGIHNEQFF. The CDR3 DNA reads TGTGCCTGGGATAGGGGGATTCACAATGAGCAGTTCTTC. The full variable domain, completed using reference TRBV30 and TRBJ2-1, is SQTIHQWPATLVQPVGSPLSLECTVEGTSNPNLYWYRQAAGRGLQLLFYSVGIGQISSEVPQNLSASRPQDRQFILSSKKLLLSDSGFYLCAWDRGIHNEQFFGPGTRLTVL.

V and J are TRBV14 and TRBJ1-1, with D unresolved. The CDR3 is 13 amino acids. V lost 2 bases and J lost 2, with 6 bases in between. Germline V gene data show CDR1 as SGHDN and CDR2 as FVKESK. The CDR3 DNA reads TGTGCCAGCAGCCAACGAGAAAACACTGAAGCTTTCTTT. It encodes CASSQRENTEAFF.

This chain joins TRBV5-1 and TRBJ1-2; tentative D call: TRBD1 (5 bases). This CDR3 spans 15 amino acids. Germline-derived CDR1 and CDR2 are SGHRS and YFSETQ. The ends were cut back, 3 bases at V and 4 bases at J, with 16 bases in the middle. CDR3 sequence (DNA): TGCGCCAGCAGCTATGGACTAGGGGTCGGCTATGGCTACACCTTC. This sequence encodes CASSYGLGVGYGYTF.

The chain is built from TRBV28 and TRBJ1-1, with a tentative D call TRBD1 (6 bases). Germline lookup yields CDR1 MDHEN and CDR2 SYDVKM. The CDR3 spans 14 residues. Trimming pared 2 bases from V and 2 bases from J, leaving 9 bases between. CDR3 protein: CASSLGQKNTEAFF. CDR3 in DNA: TGTGCCAGCAGTTTAGGACAGAAAAACACTGAAGCTTTCTTT.

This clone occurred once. CDR3 bases: TGTGCCAGCAGTTTATACAGGGGGTCCCCCTACGAGCAGTACTTC. It encodes CASSLYRGSPYEQYF. The chain is built from TRBV28 and TRBJ2-7, with 8 bases fitting TRBD1. In germline, CDR1 is MDHEN, CDR2 SYDVKM. The CDR3 length is 15 residues. Losses at the gene ends were 1 base for V and 2 bases for J; bases not matched to a gene: 4.

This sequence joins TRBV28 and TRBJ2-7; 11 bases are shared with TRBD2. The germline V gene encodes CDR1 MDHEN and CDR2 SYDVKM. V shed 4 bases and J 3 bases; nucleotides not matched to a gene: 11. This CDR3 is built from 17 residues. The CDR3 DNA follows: TGTGCCAGCAGTTACCAGGGACTAGCGGTCAACCACTACGAGCAGTACTTC. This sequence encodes CASSYQGLAVNHYEQYF.

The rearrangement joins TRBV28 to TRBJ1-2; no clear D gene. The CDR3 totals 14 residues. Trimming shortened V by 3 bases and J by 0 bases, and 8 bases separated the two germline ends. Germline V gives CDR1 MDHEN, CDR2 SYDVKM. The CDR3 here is CASSLAATNYGYTF. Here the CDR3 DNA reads TGTGCCAGCAGTTTGGCAGCGACTAACTATGGCTACACCTTC.

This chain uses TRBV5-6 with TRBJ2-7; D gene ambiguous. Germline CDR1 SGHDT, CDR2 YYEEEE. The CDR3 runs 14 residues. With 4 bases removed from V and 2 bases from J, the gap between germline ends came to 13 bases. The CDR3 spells CASSLDGDPYEQYF. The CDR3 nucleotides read TGTGCCAGCAGCCTGGACGGAGATCCCTACGAGCAGTACTTC.

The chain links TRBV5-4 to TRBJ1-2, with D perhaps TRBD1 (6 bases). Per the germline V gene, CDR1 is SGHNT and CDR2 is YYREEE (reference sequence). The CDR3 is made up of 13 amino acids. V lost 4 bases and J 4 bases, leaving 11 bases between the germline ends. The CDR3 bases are TGTGCCAGCAGCGCGGACAGTTCCTATGGCTACACCTTC. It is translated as CASSADSSYGYTF.

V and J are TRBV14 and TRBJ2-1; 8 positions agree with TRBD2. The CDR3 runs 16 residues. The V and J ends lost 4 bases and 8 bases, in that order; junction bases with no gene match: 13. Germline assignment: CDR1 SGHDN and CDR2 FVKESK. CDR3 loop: CASSPLGTRISYEQFF. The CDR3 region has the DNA TGTGCCAGCAGCCCCCTCGGGACTAGGATAAGCTATGAGCAGTTCTTC. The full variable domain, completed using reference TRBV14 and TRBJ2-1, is EAGVTQFPSHSVIEKGQTVTLRCDPISGHDNLYWYRRVMGKEIKFLLHFVKESKQDESGMPNNRFLAERTGGTYSTLKVQPAELEDSGVYFCASSPLGTRISYEQFFGPGTRLTVL.

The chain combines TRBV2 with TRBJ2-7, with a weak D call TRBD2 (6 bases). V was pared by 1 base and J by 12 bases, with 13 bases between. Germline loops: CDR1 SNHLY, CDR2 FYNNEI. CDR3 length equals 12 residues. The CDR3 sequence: CASSEDMGGPYF. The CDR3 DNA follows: TGTGCCAGCAGTGAAGATATGGGGGGACCGTACTTC.

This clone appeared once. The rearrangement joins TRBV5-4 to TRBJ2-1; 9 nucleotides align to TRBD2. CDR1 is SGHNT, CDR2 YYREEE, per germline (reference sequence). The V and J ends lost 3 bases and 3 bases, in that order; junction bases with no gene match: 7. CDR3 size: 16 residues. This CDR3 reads CASSYGTSTHYNEQFF. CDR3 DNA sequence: TGTGCCAGCAGCTACGGGACTAGCACCCACTACAATGAGCAGTTCTTC. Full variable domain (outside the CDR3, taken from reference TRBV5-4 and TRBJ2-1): ETGVTQSPTHLIKTRGQQVTLRCSSQSGHNTVSWYQQALGQGPQFIFQYYREEENGRGNFPPRFSGLQFPNYSSELNVNALELDDSALYLCASSYGTSTHYNEQFFGPGTRLTVL.

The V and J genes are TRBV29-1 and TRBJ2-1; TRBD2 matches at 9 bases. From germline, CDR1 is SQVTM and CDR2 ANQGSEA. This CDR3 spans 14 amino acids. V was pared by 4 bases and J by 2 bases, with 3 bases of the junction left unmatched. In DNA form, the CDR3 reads TGCAGCGTTGTGCTAGCGGGGCCCTACAATGAGCAGTTCTTC. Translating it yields CSVVLAGPYNEQFF.

The CDR3, as DNA: TGCGCCAGCAGCTTCTGGCAGTCCACCGGGGAGCTGTTTTTT. Encoded protein: CASSFWQSTGELFF. The chain employs TRBV5-1 and TRBJ2-2; D is unclear. The CDR3 is 14 amino acids. Per germline, CDR1 SGHRS and CDR2 YFSETQ. V lost 2 bases, J lost 4 bases, and 9 bases lay in between.

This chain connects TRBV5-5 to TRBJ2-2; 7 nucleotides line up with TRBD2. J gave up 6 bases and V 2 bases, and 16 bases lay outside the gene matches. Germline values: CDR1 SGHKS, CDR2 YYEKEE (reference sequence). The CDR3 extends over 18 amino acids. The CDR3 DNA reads TGTGCCAGCAGCTTAGCCCCCGAGGCGGGAGTGGTTTCCGGGGAGCTGTTTTTT. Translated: CASSLAPEAGVVSGELFF.

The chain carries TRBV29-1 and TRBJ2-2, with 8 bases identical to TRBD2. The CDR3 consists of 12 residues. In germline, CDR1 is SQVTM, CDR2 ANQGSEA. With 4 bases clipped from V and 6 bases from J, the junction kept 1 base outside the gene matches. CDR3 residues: CSVVLAAGELFF. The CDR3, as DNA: TGCAGCGTTGTACTAGCGGCCGGGGAGCTGTTTTTT.

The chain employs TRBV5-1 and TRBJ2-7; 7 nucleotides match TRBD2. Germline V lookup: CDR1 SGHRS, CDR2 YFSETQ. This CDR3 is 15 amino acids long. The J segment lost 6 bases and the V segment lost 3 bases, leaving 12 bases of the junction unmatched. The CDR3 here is CASSWAGREAGEQYF. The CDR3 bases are TGCGCCAGCAGCTGGGCCGGACGGGAGGCCGGCGAGCAGTACTTC.

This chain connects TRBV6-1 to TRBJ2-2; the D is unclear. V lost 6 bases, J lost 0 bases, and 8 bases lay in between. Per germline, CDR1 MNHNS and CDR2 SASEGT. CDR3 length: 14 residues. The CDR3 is CASRVSTNTGELFF. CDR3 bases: TGTGCCAGCAGGGTCTCTACGAACACCGGGGAGCTGTTTTTT.